This T cell receptor beta chain was obtained from a study of blood T cells in healthy people across ages. The germline gives CDR1 SGHDN, CDR2 FVKESK. This CDR3 is 13 amino acids long. Trimming removed 6 bases at V and 4 bases at J, with 12 bases between. This clonotype has at least ten counts. The antigen is unknown. Using a J-beta primer mix together with a sample-barcoded 5' primer, a second PCR was run for 7 to 11 cycles. TCRdb fed the 5' RACE reads into MiXCR, producing one record per CDR3 protein. In the table there are 1.5 million to 2 million distinct CDR3 sequences, under 30% of which are singletons. General study results and limits: The long-lived group displayed more naive CD4+ cells, plus higher diversity, than the aged donors did.

This clonotype was obtained from a woman aged 25-40 years in good health. The chain joins TRBV14 to TRBJ1-2; a possible D gene is TRBD1 (6 bases). The specimen sequenced was blood. The CDR3 region is CASSRDRTYGYTF. The DNA of the CDR3 is TGTGCCAGCAGTCGCGACAGGACCTATGGCTACACCTTC.